A selection of T cell receptor beta chains follows, all from one sample in a study of T cell responses to AZD1222 COVID-19 vaccine. Repertoires were generated with immunoSEQ multiplex PCR, while TCRdb's copy carries only in-frame clones and drops some. The data contain approximately 220,000 clones, about 92% of them singletons. The sequencing used peripheral blood, collected on day 0 of MenACWY control vaccination. These receptor sequences come from an adult in good health. CDR3s include the opening cysteine and the closing phenylalanine or tryptophan. Each record gives: CDR3 length, D gene, clone size, J gene, V gene, CDR3 protein, CDR3 DNA. D genes are given only for firm matches. Size is omitted from some rows. Given values are once, few, many or a class for expanded clones.

len: 13; d_gene: .; abundance: .; j_gene: TRBJ1-1; v_gene: TRBV3-1/TRBV3-2; CDR3aa: CASSWREGTEAFF; CDR3nt: TGTGCCAGCAGCTGGCGGGAAGGCACTGAAGCTTTCTTT
len: 17; d_gene: TRBD2; abundance: .; j_gene: TRBJ2-3; v_gene: TRBV4-1; CDR3aa: CASSGEVGTSKTDTQYF; CDR3nt: TGCGCCAGCAGCGGGGAAGTAGGGACTAGCAAAACAGATACGCAGTATTTT
len: 12; d_gene: .; abundance: .; j_gene: TRBJ2-7; v_gene: TRBV5-5; CDR3aa: CASSRIAYEQYF; CDR3nt: TGTGCCAGCAGCCGGATAGCCTACGAGCAGTACTTC
len: 13; d_gene: TRBD2; abundance: few; j_gene: TRBJ2-2; v_gene: TRBV6-5; CDR3aa: CASRKAGTGELFF; CDR3nt: TGTGCCAGCAGAAAAGCGGGGACCGGGGAGCTGTTTTTT
len: 13; d_gene: .; abundance: .; j_gene: TRBJ1-2; v_gene: TRBV19; CDR3aa: CASSISGNYGYTF; CDR3nt: TGTGCCAGTAGTATATCGGGGAACTATGGCTACACCTTC
len: 15; d_gene: .; abundance: few; j_gene: TRBJ1-5; v_gene: TRBV5-6; CDR3aa: CASSLLRNSNQPQHF; CDR3nt: TGTGCCAGCAGCCTTTTGCGAAATAGCAATCAGCCCCAGCATTTT
len: 15; d_gene: .; abundance: .; j_gene: TRBJ1-4; v_gene: TRBV19; CDR3aa: CASSMGSTTNEKLFF; CDR3nt: TGTGCCAGTAGTATGGGGTCGACAACTAATGAAAAACTGTTTTTT
len: 17; d_gene: .; abundance: .; j_gene: TRBJ1-1; v_gene: TRBV15; CDR3aa: CATSRDYPGAANTEAFF; CDR3nt: TGTGCCACCAGCAGAGATTATCCAGGGGCGGCAAACACTGAAGCTTTCTTT
len: 17; d_gene: .; abundance: once; j_gene: TRBJ2-7; v_gene: TRBV5-8; CDR3aa: CASTLHGGDESAYEQYF; CDR3nt: TGTGCCAGCACCCTCCACGGGGGTGACGAGAGCGCCTACGAGCAGTACTTC
len: 14; d_gene: .; abundance: .; j_gene: TRBJ2-5; v_gene: TRBV6-2/TRBV6-3; CDR3aa: CASSHRHPGETQYF; CDR3nt: TGTGCCAGCAGCCATCGACATCCTGGGGAGACCCAGTACTTC
len: 12; d_gene: .; abundance: .; j_gene: TRBJ2-7; v_gene: TRBV30; CDR3aa: CAWGPTDYEQYF; CDR3nt: TGTGCCTGGGGCCCAACAGACTACGAGCAGTACTTC
len: 14; d_gene: .; abundance: .; j_gene: TRBJ1-5; v_gene: TRBV5-8; CDR3aa: CASSLLNSNQPQHF; CDR3nt: TGTGCCAGCAGCTTGCTGAATAGCAATCAGCCCCAGCATTTT
len: 14; d_gene: TRBD1; abundance: once; j_gene: TRBJ1-1; v_gene: TRBV30; CDR3aa: CAWSVSGGWTEAFF; CDR3nt: TGTGCCTGGAGTGTATCAGGGGGGTGGACTGAAGCTTTCTTT
len: 13; d_gene: .; abundance: .; j_gene: TRBJ1-4; v_gene: TRBV30; CDR3aa: CACQGLTNEKLFF; CDR3nt: TGTGCCTGCCAGGGATTAACTAATGAAAAACTGTTTTTT
len: 16; d_gene: TRBD1; abundance: .; j_gene: TRBJ1-2; v_gene: TRBV6-5; CDR3aa: CASSYSVGTANYGYTF; CDR3nt: TGTGCCAGCAGTTACTCCGTAGGGACAGCTAACTATGGCTACACCTTC
len: 15; d_gene: .; abundance: .; j_gene: TRBJ1-1; v_gene: TRBV6-5; CDR3aa: CATTAQGKLNTEAFF; CDR3nt: TGTGCCACCACCGCTCAGGGGAAGTTGAACACTGAAGCTTTCTTT
len: 14; d_gene: .; abundance: .; j_gene: TRBJ1-1; v_gene: TRBV18; CDR3aa: CASSPEQVGTEAFF; CDR3nt: TGTGCCAGCTCACCAGAGCAGGTGGGCACTGAAGCTTTCTTT
len: 13; d_gene: .; abundance: .; j_gene: TRBJ1-2; v_gene: TRBV7-2; CDR3aa: CASSVTEDFGYTF; CDR3nt: TGTGCCAGCAGCGTCACAGAGGATTTCGGCTACACCTTC
len: 15; d_gene: TRBD2; abundance: .; j_gene: TRBJ2-3; v_gene: TRBV7-9; CDR3aa: CASSRTSGRTDTQYF; CDR3nt: TGTGCCAGCAGCCGAACTAGCGGACGCACAGATACGCAGTATTTT
len: 15; d_gene: .; abundance: .; j_gene: TRBJ1-2; v_gene: TRBV28; CDR3aa: CASSLESVGAYGYTF; CDR3nt: TGTGCCAGCAGTTTAGAGTCGGTGGGGGCCTATGGCTACACCTTC
len: 14; d_gene: .; abundance: .; j_gene: TRBJ2-2; v_gene: TRBV3-1/TRBV3-2; CDR3aa: CASSPGANTGELFF; CDR3nt: TGTGCCAGCAGCCCCGGGGCAAACACCGGGGAGCTGTTTTTT
len: 16; d_gene: .; abundance: .; j_gene: TRBJ1-5; v_gene: TRBV15; CDR3aa: CATSRDGWGDNQPQHF; CDR3nt: TGTGCCACCAGCAGAGATGGTTGGGGTGACAATCAGCCCCAGCATTTT
len: 15; d_gene: .; abundance: .; j_gene: TRBJ1-5; v_gene: TRBV5-1; CDR3aa: CASSLMGVSNQPQHF; CDR3nt: TGCGCCAGCAGCTTGATGGGAGTGAGCAATCAGCCCCAGCATTTT